Below are 32 T cell receptor beta chains sequenced from a single sample in a study of OX40 agonist ivuxolimab in advanced cancers. Method: immunoSEQ multiplex PCR; TCRdb's copy keeps in-frame clones and lacks some. The data hold tens of thousands of clones, with around 86% observed a single time. This specimen was CD4+ or CD8+ T cells sorted from blood, taken in a trial of the OX40 agonist ivuxolimab. The receptors stem from an adult with an advanced solid tumor such as melanoma, head and neck, liver or kidney cancer.

This clone appeared a single time. The chain links TRBV27 to TRBJ1-2; unclear D gene. This CDR3 has 13 amino acids. The germline gives CDR1 MNHEY, CDR2 SMNVEV (reference sequence). Trimming took off 2 bases at V and 6 bases at J, with 10 bases between the two ends. CDR3 nucleotides: TGTGCCAGCAGTTTACGGAATGGGGATGGCTACACCTTC. Amino acid sequence: CASSLRNGDGYTF.

The V and J genes are TRBV7-2 and TRBJ2-3; 8 nucleotides agree with TRBD2. The CDR3 contains 17 residues. V lost 5 bases and J lost 0; bases outside the gene matches: 10. Germline V gene lookup returns CDR1 SGHTA and CDR2 FQGNSA. CDR3 in DNA: TGTGCCAGCAGCGCCAGAAGCGGGGGCCCAAGCACAGATACGCAGTATTTT. As protein: CASSARSGGPSTDTQYF.

A few counts support this clone. The J gene is TRBJ1-5, the V gene TRBV2, with D hard to call. V shed 10 bases and J shed 3 bases, with 13 bases lying between them. The CDR3 totals 13 residues. From germline, CDR1 is SNHLY and CDR2 FYNNEI. CDR3 nucleotides: TGTGCCACCCACTACAGACTCAATCAGCCCCAGCATTTT. As protein: CATHYRLNQPQHF.

The rearrangement links TRBV10-1 to TRBJ2-3, with 12 bases that match TRBD2. The CDR3 extends over 22 amino acids. Germline V gene sequence: CDR1 WNHNN, CDR2 SYGVQD (reference sequence). J lost 2 bases, V lost 7 bases, and 25 bases had no gene match. The chain's CDR3 is CASIIFPGRRLAGVPFTDTQYF. CDR3 in DNA: TGCGCCAGCATTATTTTCCCCGGGAGGAGACTAGCGGGAGTCCCCTTCACAGATACGCAGTATTTT.

The chain joins TRBV5-1 to TRBJ2-2; a weak D match, TRBD2 (5 bases). Per the germline V gene, CDR1 is SGHRS and CDR2 is YFSETQ. V lost 3 bases and J 2 bases, leaving 11 bases between the germline ends. The CDR3 consists of 15 residues. CDR3 sequence reads: CASSSSLANTGELFF. The CDR3, as DNA: TGCGCCAGCAGCTCGAGTCTAGCAAACACCGGGGAGCTGTTTTTT.

The rearrangement links TRBV18 to TRBJ2-1; D is undetermined. Germline-derived CDR1 and CDR2 are KGHSH and LQKENI. The CDR3 has 12 residues. V was cut by 2 bases and J by 7 bases, with 6 bases left in between. CDR3 amino acids: CASSPGVNEQFF. The CDR3 DNA sequence: TGTGCCAGCTCACCAGGAGTGAATGAGCAGTTCTTC.

The chain's CDR3 is CASSPEVASYNEQFF. CDR3 nucleotide sequence: TGCGCCAGCAGCCCGGAGGTAGCGTCCTACAATGAGCAGTTCTTC. The chain employs TRBV5-1 and TRBJ2-1; D is possibly TRBD2 (5 bases). Germline V CDR1 and CDR2: SGHRS, YFSETQ. V shed 4 bases and J shed 1 base, with 12 bases lying between them. The CDR3 loop spans 15 amino acids.

J is TRBJ1-5 and V is TRBV27, with D tentatively TRBD1 (5 bases). Trimming took 10 bases from V and 7 from J, leaving 26 bases between them. There are 16 residues in the CDR3. Germline V lookup: CDR1 MNHEY, CDR2 SMNVEV (reference sequence). The CDR3 DNA reads as TGTGCCAACAACCTTCGAACGGGCGGGGGAAGGCAGCCCCAGCATTTT. As protein: CANNLRTGGGRQPQHF.

The chain carries TRBV6-6 and TRBJ1-5; maybe TRBD1 (5 bases). Between the trimmed V and J ends, which lost 4 bases and 4 bases, there was a span of 14 bases. The CDR3 contains 15 residues. Looked up from germline, CDR1 is MNHNY and CDR2 is SVGAGI (reference sequence). This chain's CDR3 is CASSSTVLGNQPQHF. DNA for the CDR3: TGTGCCAGCAGTTCGACAGTGTTGGGGAATCAGCCCCAGCATTTT.

This chain links TRBV7-9 with TRBJ2-3; TRBD1 or TRBD2 may be the D gene (5 bases each). Germline V lookup: CDR1 SEHNR, CDR2 FQNEAQ (reference sequence). The CDR3 covers 16 residues. With 3 bases removed from V and 0 bases from J, the gap between germline ends came to 13 bases. CDR3 protein: CASSLGVGPSTDTQYF. DNA for the CDR3: TGTGCCAGCAGCTTGGGGGTGGGACCAAGCACAGATACGCAGTATTTT.

This clone was observed once. In the same sample, other DNA sequences code for this CDR3. The chain joins TRBV2 to TRBJ2-2; D may match TRBD1 or TRBD2 (5 bases each). CDR1 and CDR2 from the germline V gene are SNHLY and FYNNEI. The CDR3 sequence is 13 residues long. Trimming cost V 8 bases and J 5 bases, with 12 bases left between them. The CDR3 loop is CASRQGETGELFF. CDR3 DNA: TGTGCCAGCCGCCAGGGAGAGACCGGGGAGCTGTTTTTT.

This rearrangement joins TRBV7-9 to TRBJ2-6; 8 bases line up with TRBD1. Germline assignment: CDR1 SEHNR and CDR2 FQNEAQ (reference sequence). CDR3 length equals 16 residues. With 5 bases clipped from V and 4 bases from J, the junction kept 7 bases outside the gene matches. CDR3 loop: CASSGRQGIGANVLTF. The CDR3, as DNA: TGTGCCAGCAGCGGGAGACAGGGGATCGGGGCCAACGTCCTGACTTTC.

CDR3 region: CASSVLAGTQETQYF. As DNA, the CDR3 is TGTGCCAGCAGTGTCCTAGCGGGGACCCAAGAGACCCAGTACTTC. The V gene is TRBV2, the J gene TRBJ2-5; the match to TRBD2 covers 9 bases. Germline-derived CDR1 and CDR2 are SNHLY and FYNNEI. J was trimmed by 1 base and V by 4 bases; bases with no gene match: 4. The CDR3 is 15 amino acids.

This clone was picked up one time. The chain uses TRBV9 and TRBJ2-7; 13 nucleotides agree with TRBD2. The length of the CDR3 is 17 residues. The germline gives CDR1 SGDLS, CDR2 YYNGEE. V gave up 3 bases and J gave up 1 base; unmatched junction bases: 7. CDR3 bases: TGTGCCAGCAGCGCGACTAGCGGGAGGCTTGGTTCCTACGAGCAGTACTTC. Translating gives CASSATSGRLGSYEQYF. Looking up the rest from reference TRBV9 and TRBJ2-7 gives the full variable domain: DSGVTQTPKHLITATGQRVTLRCSPRSGDLSVYWYQQSLDQGLQFLIQYYNGEERAKGNILERFSAQQFPDLHSELNLSSLELGDSALYFCASSATSGRLGSYEQYFGPGTRLTVT.

The chain employs TRBV19 and TRBJ1-5; D remains ambiguous. CDR1 LNHDA and CDR2 SQIVND come from the germline V gene (reference sequence). V gave up 1 base and J gave up 6 bases, with 7 bases separating them. This CDR3 has 13 amino acids. The CDR3 sequence is CASSIGTAQPQHF. CDR3 sequence (DNA): TGTGCCAGTAGTATAGGGACCGCTCAGCCCCAGCATTTT.

The chain employs TRBV6-4 and TRBJ2-1, with D perhaps matching TRBD1 or TRBD2 (5 bases each). Germline lookup yields CDR1 MRHNA and CDR2 SNTAGT. The CDR3 is made up of 15 amino acids. V lost 2 bases, J lost 5 bases, and 13 bases lay in between. CDR3 bases: TGTGCCAGCAGTGACCTCGGGGCACCGAACAATGAGCAGTTCTTC. Protein: CASSDLGAPNNEQFF.

This clone has just one count. The J gene is TRBJ2-4, the V gene TRBV4-2; a weak D match, TRBD1 (6 bases). CDR1 is LGHNA, CDR2 YNFKEQ, per germline. V lost 1 base to trimming and J lost 0 bases, with 13 bases between them. The CDR3 runs 17 residues. CDR3 bases: TGTGCCAGCAGCCAAGCGGACAGACTCGTAGCCAAAAACATTCAGTACTTC. It encodes CASSQADRLVAKNIQYF.

The chain has TRBV7-2 and TRBJ2-3, with D tentatively TRBD2 (5 bases). There are 13 residues in the CDR3. The V and J ends lost 5 bases and 7 bases respectively, with 13 bases between them. Germline lookup yields CDR1 SGHTA and CDR2 FQGNSA. As DNA, the CDR3 is TGTGCCAGCAGCCTGTCACTAGGAAATACGCAGTATTTT. Its protein product is CASSLSLGNTQYF. The whole variable domain, filled in from reference TRBV7-2 and TRBJ2-3, reads GAGVSQSPSNKVTEKGKDVELRCDPISGHTALYWYRQSLGQGLEFLIYFQGNSAPDKSGLPSDRFSAERTGGSVSTLTIQRTQQEDSAVYLCASSLSLGNTQYFGPGTRLTVL.

This clone was seen only once. Here the CDR3 DNA reads TGTGCCAGCAGCGTGTGGGGAGGGCAAGGGTACAATGAGCAGTTCTTC. Translated, it gives CASSVWGGQGYNEQFF. This sequence joins TRBV9 and TRBJ2-1, with 7 bases fitting TRBD2. Germline V lookup: CDR1 SGDLS, CDR2 YYNGEE. The CDR3 contains 16 residues. The trim removed 2 bases at V and 4 bases at J, leaving 9 bases unmatched. The full variable domain, rest sourced from reference TRBV9 and TRBJ2-1, is DSGVTQTPKHLITATGQRVTLRCSPRSGDLSVYWYQQSLDQGLQFLIQYYNGEERAKGNILERFSAQQFPDLHSELNLSSLELGDSALYFCASSVWGGQGYNEQFFGPGTRLTVL.

The V call is TRBV29-1, the J call TRBJ1-2; D gene ambiguous. V was shortened by 8 bases and J by 2 bases, with 15 bases between the two germline ends. CDR1 is SQVTM, CDR2 ANQGSEA, per germline. CDR3 size: 13 residues. The CDR3 sequence is CSIAGEINYGYTF. As DNA, the CDR3 is TGCAGCATAGCAGGAGAGATCAACTATGGCTACACCTTC.

This chain joins TRBV7-2 and TRBJ2-7, with 10 bases identical to TRBD2. Germline V gene data show CDR1 as SGHTA and CDR2 as FQGNSA. The CDR3 covers 15 residues. With V trimmed by 2 bases and J by 3 bases, 4 bases remained unmatched. The CDR3 region is CASSLKRGGDYEQYF. The CDR3 DNA is TGTGCCAGCAGCTTAAAGCGGGGGGGCGACTACGAGCAGTACTTC.

This rearrangement joins TRBV7-4 to TRBJ2-6, with D possibly TRBD1 on 6 matching bases. Trimming shortened V by 5 bases and J by 5 bases, and 22 bases separated the two germline ends. This CDR3 has 18 amino acids. Germline V gene lookup returns CDR1 SGHVT and CDR2 SQSDAQ. The CDR3 region has the DNA TGTGCCAGCAGCGCCCAGGACAGCTCACAAAGTCGGGCCAACGTCCTGACTTTC. Translated, it gives CASSAQDSSQSRANVLTF.

The genes are TRBV28 and TRBJ1-2; no clear D. Trimming took off 7 bases at V and 4 bases at J, with 22 bases between the two ends. The CDR3 extends over 16 amino acids. Germline lookup yields CDR1 MDHEN and CDR2 SYDVKM. The CDR3 DNA reads as TGTGCCAGCACCTTCGAGGAGGGCGGTGGCGGCTATGGCTACACCTTC. It encodes CASTFEEGGGGYGYTF.

This chain joins TRBV4-2 and TRBJ1-2; TRBD1 is a possible D gene (5 bases). V was pared by 0 bases and J by 7 bases, with 12 bases between. Germline CDR1 LGHNA, CDR2 YNFKEQ. The CDR3 has 14 residues. As DNA, the CDR3 is TGTGCCAGCAGCCAAGACACGGGTAGGGGTGGCTACACCTTC. It codes for CASSQDTGRGGYTF.

V usage is TRBV27 and J usage is TRBJ2-7, with D unresolved. CDR3 length: 14 residues. Germline loops: CDR1 MNHEY, CDR2 SMNVEV (reference sequence). Trimming left V 2 bases short and J 0 bases short, with 8 bases between. CDR3 protein: CASSLGRVSYEQYF. CDR3 nucleotides: TGTGCCAGCAGTTTAGGACGGGTCTCCTACGAGCAGTACTTC.

CDR3 region: CASSATGAGEKLFF. CDR3 sequence (DNA): TGTGCCAGCAGCGCAACCGGGGCCGGTGAAAAACTGTTTTTT. The V call is TRBV7-2, the J call TRBJ1-4; tentative D call: TRBD1 (5 bases). Germline V gene data show CDR1 as SGHTA and CDR2 as FQGNSA. The V end was cut by 5 bases, the J end by 7 bases, with 14 bases between. This CDR3 region has 14 residues.

The chain combines TRBV11-3 with TRBJ1-1; D unclear. Trimming stripped 0 bases from V and 7 bases from J, with 9 bases between. This CDR3 spans 13 amino acids. Germline values: CDR1 SGHNT, CDR2 YENEEA. CDR3 DNA sequence: TGTGCCAGCAGCTTAGACGGCTCCAGTGAAGCTTTCTTT. This translates into CASSLDGSSEAFF.

The chain joins TRBV7-9 to TRBJ2-1; D remains ambiguous. The V end lost 1 base, the J end lost 9 bases, and 7 bases lay between the germline ends. This CDR3 is built from 12 residues. Germline-derived CDR1 and CDR2 are SEHNR and FQNEAQ (reference sequence). CDR3 DNA sequence: TGTGCCAGCAGCTTAGTCAGGAGTGAGCAGTTCTTC. It encodes CASSLVRSEQFF.

The V call is TRBV2, the J call TRBJ2-5; D remains ambiguous. Germline-derived CDR1 and CDR2 are SNHLY and FYNNEI. V lost 6 bases and J 5 bases, leaving 7 bases between the germline ends. The CDR3 spans 11 residues. The CDR3 region is CASSVLETQYF. The CDR3 bases are TGTGCCAGCAGCGTTTTGGAGACCCAGTACTTC.

This chain uses TRBV15 with TRBJ2-5, with 7 bases lining up with TRBD2. The J call may be incorrect, as the DNA end agrees better with TRBJ2-7. The CDR3 is 15 residues long. Germline CDR1 is LNHNV and CDR2 is YYDKDF (reference sequence). CDR3: CATSRDASGNYEQYF. The CDR3 DNA sequence: TGTGCCACCAGCAGAGACGCCAGCGGGAACTACGAGCAGTACTTC.

V is TRBV30 and J is TRBJ2-5; 9 nucleotides agree with TRBD2. CDR1 and CDR2 from the germline V gene are GTSNPN and SVGIG (reference sequence). V lost 5 bases and J lost 5; bases outside the gene matches: 18. This CDR3 has 17 residues. The CDR3 nucleotides read TGTGCCTGGTCCTTCGGGTTAGCGGGGGAGCTGGGGGAGACCCAGTACTTC. Translated, it gives CAWSFGLAGELGETQYF.

The chain carries TRBV6-5 and TRBJ1-1; perhaps TRBD1 as D (5 bases). The V and J ends lost 8 bases and 1 base respectively, with 17 bases between them. Germline CDR1 reads MNHEY; CDR2 reads SVGAGI. The CDR3 spans 15 residues. The CDR3, as DNA: TGTGCCAGCCGAGAGGGTTACGGGACGAACACTGAAGCTTTCTTT. This gives the protein CASREGYGTNTEAFF.